This entry concerns a single T cell receptor beta chain. The target of this receptor is not known. The sample holds no much larger clone one base away, and base qualities are not on file. This sample was taken from a study of technical replicates of blood from a handful of donors (dated by TCRdb to the late 2010s). Library preparation was by the immunoSEQ multiplex PCR assay. The table was pulled from immuneACCESS by TCRdb, which kept in-frame rearrangements only. Such tables lose some clones; where checked, under half of the loss comes from unresolved V genes, and the rest has no known cause. This sample is represented by more than 90,000 clones; 95% of them were singletons. The ten largest clones add up to over 0.25% of the sample. The clonotype comes from a human donor in good health. Sequences were obtained from T cells isolated from PBMCs.

The CDR3 region has the sequence CASSSGAGHEQFF. The nucleotide sequence is given as TGCGCCAGCAGCTCAGGAGCGGGCCACGAGCAGTTCTTC. Recombination connected TRBV5-1 to TRBJ2-1; the D region possibly corresponds to TRBD2 (6 bases align). V and J lose 3 bases and 10 bases, and a span of 14 bases separates them. The germline V gene supplies CDR1 SGHRS and CDR2 YFSETQ. There are 13 amino acids in the CDR3, from cysteine to phenylalanine inclusive. The retained sequence is limited to the CDR3, 39 bases, with the frame set at the first base.